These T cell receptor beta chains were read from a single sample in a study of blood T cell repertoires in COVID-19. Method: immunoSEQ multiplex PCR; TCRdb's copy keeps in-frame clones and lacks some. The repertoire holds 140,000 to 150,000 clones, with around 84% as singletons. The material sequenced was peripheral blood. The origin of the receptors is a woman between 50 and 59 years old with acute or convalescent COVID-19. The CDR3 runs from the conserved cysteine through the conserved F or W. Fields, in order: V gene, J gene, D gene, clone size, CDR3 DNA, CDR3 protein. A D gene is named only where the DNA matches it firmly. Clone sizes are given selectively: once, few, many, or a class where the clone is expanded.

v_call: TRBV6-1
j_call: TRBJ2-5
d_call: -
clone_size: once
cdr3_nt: TGTGCCAGCAGTGAAGTTGGAGACTTCCAAGAGACCCAGTACTTC
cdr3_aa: CASSEVGDFQETQYF

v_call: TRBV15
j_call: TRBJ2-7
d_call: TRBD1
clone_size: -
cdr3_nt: TGTGCCACCAGCGAACAGGGGGAACCCTACGAGCAGTACTTC
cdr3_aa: CATSEQGEPYEQYF

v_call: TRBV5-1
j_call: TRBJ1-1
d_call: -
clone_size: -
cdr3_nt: TGCGCCAGCAGCTTACACAGGGCGGACAAAGCTTTCTTT
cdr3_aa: CASSLHRADKAFF

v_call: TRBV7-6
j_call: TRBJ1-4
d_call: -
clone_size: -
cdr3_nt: TGTGCCAGCAGCTTATCGAGCGCAACTAATGAAAAACTGTTTTTT
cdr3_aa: CASSLSSATNEKLFF

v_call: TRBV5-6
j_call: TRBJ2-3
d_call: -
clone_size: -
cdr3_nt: TGTGCCAGCAGCTTGACGGGGTCCTTCGCAGATACGCAGTATTTT
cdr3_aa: CASSLTGSFADTQYF

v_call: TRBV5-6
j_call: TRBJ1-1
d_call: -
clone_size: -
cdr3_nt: TGTGCCAGCAGCTTGTACGGGGAAGGTACTGAAGCTTTCTTT
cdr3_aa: CASSLYGEGTEAFF

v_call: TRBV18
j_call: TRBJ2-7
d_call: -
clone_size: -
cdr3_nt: TGTGCCAGCTCACCAGTTGGGGAGCCGCTAAGATCCTACGAGCAGTACTTC
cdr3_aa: CASSPVGEPLRSYEQYF

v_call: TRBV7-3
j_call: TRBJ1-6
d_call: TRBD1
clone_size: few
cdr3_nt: TGTGCCAGCAGCCTAATGGGGACAGGGGGCTCACCCCTCCACTTT
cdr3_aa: CASSLMGTGGSPLHF

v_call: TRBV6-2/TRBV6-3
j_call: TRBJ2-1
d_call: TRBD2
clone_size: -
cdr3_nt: TGTGCCAGCAGTCCGAGACATAGCGGGGGGGGAAATGAGCAGTTCTTC
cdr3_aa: CASSPRHSGGGNEQFF

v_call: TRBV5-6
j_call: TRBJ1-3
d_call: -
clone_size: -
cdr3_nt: TGTGCCAGCAGCTTGGGACAGCCTGGAAACACCATATATTTT
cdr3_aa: CASSLGQPGNTIYF

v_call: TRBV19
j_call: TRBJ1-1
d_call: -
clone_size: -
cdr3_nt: TGTGCCAGTAGTATTAGAGTGAAGCACACTGAAGCTTTCTTT
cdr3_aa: CASSIRVKHTEAFF

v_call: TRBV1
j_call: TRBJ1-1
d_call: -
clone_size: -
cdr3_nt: TGCACCAGCAGCCAAGCTCCGGGACACTGGAACACTGAAGCTTTCTTT
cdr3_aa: CTSSQAPGHWNTEAFF

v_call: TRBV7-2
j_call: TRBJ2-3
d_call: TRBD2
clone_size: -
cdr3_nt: TGTGCCAGCAGACTCCGGGGGGGCAGAGATACGCAGTATTTT
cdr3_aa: CASRLRGGRDTQYF

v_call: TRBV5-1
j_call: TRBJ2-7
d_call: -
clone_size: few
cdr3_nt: TGCGCCAGCAGCTTGTTTGAGGTGAGGTACGAGCAGTACTTC
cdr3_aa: CASSLFEVRYEQYF

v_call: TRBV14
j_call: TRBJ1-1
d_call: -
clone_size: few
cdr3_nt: TGTGCCAGCAGGCCCGGTTGGAACACTGAAGCTTTCTTT
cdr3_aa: CASRPGWNTEAFF

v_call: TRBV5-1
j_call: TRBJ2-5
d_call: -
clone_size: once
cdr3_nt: TGCGCCAGCAGCTGGGTGGGGCAACAAGAGACCCAGTACTTC
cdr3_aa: CASSWVGQQETQYF

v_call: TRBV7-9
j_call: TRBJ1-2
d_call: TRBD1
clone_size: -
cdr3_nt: TGTGCCAGCAGCCCGACAGGGCAGGGGTATGGCTACACCTTC
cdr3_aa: CASSPTGQGYGYTF

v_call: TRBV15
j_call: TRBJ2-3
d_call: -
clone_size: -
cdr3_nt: TGTGCCACCAGCAGAGATCTTAGCACAGATACGCAGTATTTT
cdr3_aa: CATSRDLSTDTQYF

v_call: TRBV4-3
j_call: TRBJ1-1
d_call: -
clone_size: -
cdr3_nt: TGCGCCAGCAGCCTACAGACACAAATGAACACTGAAGCTTTCTTT
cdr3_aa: CASSLQTQMNTEAFF

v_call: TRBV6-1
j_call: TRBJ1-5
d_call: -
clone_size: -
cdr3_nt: TGTGCCAGCAGTGAATTCCCCATGGGACTTCGGGCCCAGCCCCAGCATTTT
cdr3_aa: CASSEFPMGLRAQPQHF

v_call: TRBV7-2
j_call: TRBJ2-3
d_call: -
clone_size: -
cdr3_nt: TGTGCCAGCAGCCCAAGGGGGGGACCGTATTTAGATACGCAGTATTTT
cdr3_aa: CASSPRGGPYLDTQYF

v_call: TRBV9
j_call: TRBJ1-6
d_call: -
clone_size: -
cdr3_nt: TGTGCCAGCAGCGCTTCCGGGGGGTCACCACCGAATTCACCCCTCCACTTT
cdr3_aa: CASSASGGSPPNSPLHF

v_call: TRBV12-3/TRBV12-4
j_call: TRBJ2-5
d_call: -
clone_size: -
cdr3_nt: TGTGCCAGCTCGCGGGGTCGGGAGACCCAGTACTTC
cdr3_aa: CASSRGRETQYF

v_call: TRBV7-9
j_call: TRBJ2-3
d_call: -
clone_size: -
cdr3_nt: TGTGCCAGCAGCGAGCGCGGCCAGAGCACAGATACGCAGTATTTT
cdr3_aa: CASSERGQSTDTQYF

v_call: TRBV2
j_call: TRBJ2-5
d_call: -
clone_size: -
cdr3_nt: TGTGCCAGCAGTGACCCGAGGCAGGGAGGCGAGACCCAGTACTTC
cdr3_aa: CASSDPRQGGETQYF

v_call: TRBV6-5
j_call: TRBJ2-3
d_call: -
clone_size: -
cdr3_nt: TGTGCCAGCAGTTACTCATCCGGAGCTTTCGCGCAGTATTTT
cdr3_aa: CASSYSSGAFAQYF

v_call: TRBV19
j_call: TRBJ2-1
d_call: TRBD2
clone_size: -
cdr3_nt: TGTGCCAGTAGTATGGGAGGGACTAGCGGCTACAATGAGCAGTTCTTC
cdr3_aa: CASSMGGTSGYNEQFF

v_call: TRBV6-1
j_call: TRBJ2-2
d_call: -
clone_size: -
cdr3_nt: TGTGCCAGCAGTGAGAAACCTCTTTTAGGGGGAGTCCGGGAGCTGTTTTTT
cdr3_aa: CASSEKPLLGGVRELFF

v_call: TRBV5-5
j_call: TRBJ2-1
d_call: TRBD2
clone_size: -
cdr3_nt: TGTGCCAGCAGCTTGTTACTAGCGATTTCTCAGTTCTTC
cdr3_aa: CASSLLLAISQFF

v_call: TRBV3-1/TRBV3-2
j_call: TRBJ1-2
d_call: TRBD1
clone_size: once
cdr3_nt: TGTGCCAGCAGCCCCCGGGGACAGGGGAGCGGCTACACCTTC
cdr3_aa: CASSPRGQGSGYTF

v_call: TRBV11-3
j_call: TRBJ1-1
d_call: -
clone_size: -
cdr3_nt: TGTGCCAGCAGCCAGACTGGTAGGACTGAAGCTTTCTTT
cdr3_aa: CASSQTGRTEAFF

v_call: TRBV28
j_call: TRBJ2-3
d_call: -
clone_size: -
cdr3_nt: TGTGCCAGCAATACGAACCGTCGGGGGGCGCCGGAAGATACGCAGTATTTT
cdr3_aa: CASNTNRRGAPEDTQYF

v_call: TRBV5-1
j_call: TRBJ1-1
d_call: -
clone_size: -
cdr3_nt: TGCGCCAGCAGCTGGAAAGGGGCGAACACTGAAGCTTTCTTT
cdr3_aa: CASSWKGANTEAFF

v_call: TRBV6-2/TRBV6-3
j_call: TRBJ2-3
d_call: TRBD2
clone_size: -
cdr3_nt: TGTGCCAGCAGTTACGCGGGGGGTCACACAGATACGCAGTATTTT
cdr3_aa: CASSYAGGHTDTQYF

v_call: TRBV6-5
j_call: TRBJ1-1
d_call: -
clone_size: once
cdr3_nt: TGTGCCAGTTCTACCCACAGGAACACTGAAGCTTTCTTT
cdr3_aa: CASSTHRNTEAFF

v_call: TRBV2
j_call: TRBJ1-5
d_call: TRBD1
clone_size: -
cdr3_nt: TGTGCCAGCAGTGACTCGACAGGGAATCAGCCCCAGCATTTT
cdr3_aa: CASSDSTGNQPQHF

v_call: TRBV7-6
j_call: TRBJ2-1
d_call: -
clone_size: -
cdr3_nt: TGTGCCAGCAGCTTCTCCCTCGGCAATGAGCAGTTCTTC
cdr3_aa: CASSFSLGNEQFF

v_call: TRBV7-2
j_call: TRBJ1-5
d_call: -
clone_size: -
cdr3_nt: TGTGCCAGCAGCTTGATGGTAGGGGGGCCCCAGCATTTT
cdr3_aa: CASSLMVGGPQHF

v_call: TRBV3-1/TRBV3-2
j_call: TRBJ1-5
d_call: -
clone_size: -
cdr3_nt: TGTGCCAGCAGCAAACAGGATAGCAATCAGCCCCAGCATTTT
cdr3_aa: CASSKQDSNQPQHF

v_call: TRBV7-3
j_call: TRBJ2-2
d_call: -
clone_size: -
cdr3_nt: TGTGCCAGCAGCCCCCAGAATTCGGGCGGGGAGCTGTTTTTT
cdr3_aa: CASSPQNSGGELFF

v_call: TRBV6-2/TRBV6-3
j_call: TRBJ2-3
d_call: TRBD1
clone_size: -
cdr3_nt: TGTGCCAGCAGTCACCACAGGGGAGATACGCAGTATTTT
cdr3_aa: CASSHHRGDTQYF

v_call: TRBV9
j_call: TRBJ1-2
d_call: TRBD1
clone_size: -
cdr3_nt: TGTGCCAGCAGCAGAGATGCCGGGACAGGGATCGATGGCTACACCTTC
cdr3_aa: CASSRDAGTGIDGYTF

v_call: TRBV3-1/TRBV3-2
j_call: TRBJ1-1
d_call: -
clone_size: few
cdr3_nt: TGTGCCAGCAGCCAGTCGCAGGGATTTGAAGCTTTCTTT
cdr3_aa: CASSQSQGFEAFF

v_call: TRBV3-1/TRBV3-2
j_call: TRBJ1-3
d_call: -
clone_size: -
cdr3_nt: TGTGCCAGCAGCCAAGATTCCGGGTCTGGAAACACCATATATTTT
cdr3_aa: CASSQDSGSGNTIYF

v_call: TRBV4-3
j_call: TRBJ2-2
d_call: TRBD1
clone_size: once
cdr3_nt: TGCGCCAGCAGCCTGGGACAGGGTAGGGACACCGGGGAGCTGTTTTTT
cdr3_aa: CASSLGQGRDTGELFF

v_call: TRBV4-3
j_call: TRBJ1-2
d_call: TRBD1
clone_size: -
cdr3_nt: TGCGCCAGCAGCCAAGAATTCGACAGGGTACATGGCTACACCTTC
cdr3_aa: CASSQEFDRVHGYTF

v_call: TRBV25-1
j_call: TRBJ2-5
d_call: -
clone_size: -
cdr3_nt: TGTGCCAGCAGTGAATTGAGTGACCAAGAGACCCAGTACTTC
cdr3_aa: CASSELSDQETQYF

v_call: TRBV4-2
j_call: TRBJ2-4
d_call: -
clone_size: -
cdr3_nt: TGTGCCAGCAGCCAAGATGAAGGTCGGGACATTCAGTACTTC
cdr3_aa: CASSQDEGRDIQYF

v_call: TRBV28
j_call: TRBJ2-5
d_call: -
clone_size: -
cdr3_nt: TGTGCCAGCACCAGGGGTTCAATGAGGAAGACCCAGTACTTC
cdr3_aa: CASTRGSMRKTQYF

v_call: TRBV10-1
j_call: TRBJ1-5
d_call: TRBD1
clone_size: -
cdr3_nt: TGCGCCAGCAGTGGACGTACCCTACAGGGGAGTCAGCCCCAGCATTTT
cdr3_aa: CASSGRTLQGSQPQHF

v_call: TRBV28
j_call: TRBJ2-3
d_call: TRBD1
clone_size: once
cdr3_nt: TGTGCCAGCAGTTCGCCCGGACAGGGCACAGATACGCAGTATTTT
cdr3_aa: CASSSPGQGTDTQYF

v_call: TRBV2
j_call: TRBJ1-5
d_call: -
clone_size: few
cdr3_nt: TGTGCCAGCAGTGAAGAGGCGGGGTTTAATCAGCCCCAGCATTTT
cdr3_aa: CASSEEAGFNQPQHF

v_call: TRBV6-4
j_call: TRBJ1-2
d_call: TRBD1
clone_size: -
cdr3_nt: TGTGCCAGCAGTCTCGGACAGGGGGCTTCTGGTGGCTACACCTTC
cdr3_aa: CASSLGQGASGGYTF

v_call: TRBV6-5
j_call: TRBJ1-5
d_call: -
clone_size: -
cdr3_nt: TGTGCCAGCAGTTCCCGCTCGAGTGCGGTAAATCAGCCCCAGCATTTT
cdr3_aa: CASSSRSSAVNQPQHF

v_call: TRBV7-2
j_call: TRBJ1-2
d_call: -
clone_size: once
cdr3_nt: TGTGCCAGCAGTTCAGGTCCTGGCTACACCTTC
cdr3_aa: CASSSGPGYTF

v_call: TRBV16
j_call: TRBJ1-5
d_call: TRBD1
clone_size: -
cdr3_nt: TGTGCCAGCAGCCAATCCACAGGGGATCAGCCCCAGCATTTT
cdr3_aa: CASSQSTGDQPQHF

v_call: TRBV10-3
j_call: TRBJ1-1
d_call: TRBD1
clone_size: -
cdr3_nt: TGTGCCATCAGTGAACAGGGGGCCGGAACTGAAGCTTTCTTT
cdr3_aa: CAISEQGAGTEAFF

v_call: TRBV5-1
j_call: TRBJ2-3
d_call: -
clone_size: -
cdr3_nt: TGCGCCAGCAGCTTGAATAGCTTCGCAGATACGCAGTATTTT
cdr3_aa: CASSLNSFADTQYF